This T cell receptor (beta chain) was recorded in a study of T cell responses to AZD1222 COVID-19 vaccine. This clone was seen more than once but under ten times. The repertoire was sequenced with immunoSEQ multiplex PCR; TCRdb's copy has only in-frame clones and lacks some. Of over 100,000 clones in the sample, around nine tenths are singletons; the top ten hold 8.4%. The CDR3 covers 15 residues. The germline V gene encodes CDR1 LNHDA and CDR2 SQIVND (reference sequence). Trimming pared 1 base from V and 5 bases from J, leaving 14 bases between. This clonotype originated in an adult in good health. The starting material was peripheral blood, obtained on day 0 of AZD1222 vaccination. The rearrangement links TRBV19 to TRBJ1-2, with D perhaps matching TRBD1 (5 bases). CDR3 nucleotides: TGTGCCAGTAGTATAGGTGTCAGGGAGGGTTATGGCTACACCTTC. This encodes CASSIGVREGYGYTF.